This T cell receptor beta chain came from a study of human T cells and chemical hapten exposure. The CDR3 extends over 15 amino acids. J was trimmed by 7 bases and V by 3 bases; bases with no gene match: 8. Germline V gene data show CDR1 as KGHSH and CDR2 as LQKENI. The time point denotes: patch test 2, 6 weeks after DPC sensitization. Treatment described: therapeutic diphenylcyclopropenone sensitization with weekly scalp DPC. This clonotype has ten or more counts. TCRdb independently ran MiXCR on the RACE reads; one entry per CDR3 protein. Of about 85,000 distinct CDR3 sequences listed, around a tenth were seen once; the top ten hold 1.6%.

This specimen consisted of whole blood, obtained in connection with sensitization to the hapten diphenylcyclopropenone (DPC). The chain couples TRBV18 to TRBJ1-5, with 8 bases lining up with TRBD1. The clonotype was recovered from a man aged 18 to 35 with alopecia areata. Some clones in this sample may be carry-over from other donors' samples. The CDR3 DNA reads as TGTGCCAGCTCACCTGGACAGGGAATAGGGCAGCCCCAGCATTTT. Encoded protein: CASSPGQGIGQPQHF.